This is a list of T cell receptor beta chains from one sample in a study of a mutant IDH1 vaccine in newly diagnosed glioma. Assay used: immunoSEQ multiplex PCR; TCRdb lists only in-frame clones, some missing. Found here are some 62,000 clones, around 83% of them singletons; the top ten hold 3.8%. No antigen is known for these receptors. The material was PBMCs, obtained from a glioma patient whose treatment included an IDH1 peptide vaccine. The receptors come from a man younger than 40 with glioma. CDR3s leave out the opening cysteine and the closing phenylalanine or tryptophan. The order of the fields is D gene, V gene, J gene, CDR3 protein. The D gene is left open where the match is weak.

d_call: TRBD1
v_call: TRBV6-1
j_call: TRBJ2-7
cdr3_aa: ASEFRDRPTYEQY

d_call: .
v_call: TRBV28
j_call: TRBJ1-5
cdr3_aa: ASSSRNQPQH

d_call: TRBD1
v_call: TRBV6-5
j_call: TRBJ2-7
cdr3_aa: ASSSDRGRYEQY

d_call: .
v_call: TRBV7-2
j_call: TRBJ1-5
cdr3_aa: ASSLAGISNQPQH

d_call: TRBD1
v_call: TRBV28
j_call: TRBJ1-6
cdr3_aa: ASYRGDSPLH

d_call: .
v_call: TRBV28
j_call: TRBJ2-7
cdr3_aa: ASSLSSSYEQY

d_call: TRBD1
v_call: TRBV14
j_call: TRBJ1-1
cdr3_aa: ASSQWGQLNTEAF

d_call: .
v_call: TRBV18
j_call: TRBJ1-2
cdr3_aa: ASSLGEGSYT

d_call: TRBD2
v_call: TRBV4-2
j_call: TRBJ2-2
cdr3_aa: ASSQDGAGGPNTGELF

d_call: .
v_call: TRBV6-5
j_call: TRBJ2-7
cdr3_aa: ASTGAAPHEQY

d_call: .
v_call: TRBV7-9
j_call: TRBJ2-2
cdr3_aa: ASSSLGVTHTGELF

d_call: TRBD1
v_call: TRBV19
j_call: TRBJ1-1
cdr3_aa: ASRTDRGYTEAF

d_call: TRBD1
v_call: TRBV27
j_call: TRBJ1-2
cdr3_aa: AVIQRTGANYGYT

d_call: .
v_call: TRBV7-9
j_call: TRBJ1-1
cdr3_aa: ASSTWGWGQNTEAF

d_call: .
v_call: TRBV28
j_call: TRBJ2-7
cdr3_aa: ASSPPPTYEQY

d_call: .
v_call: TRBV5-1
j_call: TRBJ1-2
cdr3_aa: ASSFGHDGYT

d_call: TRBD2
v_call: TRBV7-9
j_call: TRBJ2-5
cdr3_aa: ASSPRGAGEQETQY

d_call: TRBD1
v_call: TRBV5-5
j_call: TRBJ2-5
cdr3_aa: ASSLQQGEETQY

d_call: .
v_call: TRBV4-1
j_call: TRBJ2-3
cdr3_aa: ASSQELRGTDTQY

d_call: .
v_call: TRBV5-1
j_call: TRBJ2-7
cdr3_aa: ASSLLSSGGGEQY

d_call: TRBD2
v_call: TRBV9
j_call: TRBJ2-1
cdr3_aa: ASSVWSGGSDEQF

d_call: TRBD1
v_call: TRBV30
j_call: TRBJ2-2
cdr3_aa: ACLGTGVPGELF

d_call: .
v_call: TRBV6-1
j_call: TRBJ2-3
cdr3_aa: ASRPQGNTQY

d_call: TRBD2
v_call: TRBV11-2
j_call: TRBJ2-7
cdr3_aa: ASSLVTGGDEQY

d_call: TRBD1
v_call: TRBV5-1
j_call: TRBJ2-7
cdr3_aa: ASTRTGGDTAQY

d_call: .
v_call: TRBV5-1
j_call: TRBJ1-1
cdr3_aa: ASSLRQAGTEAF

d_call: TRBD2
v_call: TRBV5-8
j_call: TRBJ2-3
cdr3_aa: ASTTGTRTDTQY

d_call: .
v_call: TRBV29-1
j_call: TRBJ1-2
cdr3_aa: SVEEGQGYGYT

d_call: .
v_call: TRBV30
j_call: TRBJ1-2
cdr3_aa: AWSVSGRSGYT

d_call: .
v_call: TRBV6-6
j_call: TRBJ1-1
cdr3_aa: SSRGNTEAF

d_call: TRBD2
v_call: TRBV7-8
j_call: TRBJ2-1
cdr3_aa: ASSLSSGGVNEQF

d_call: .
v_call: TRBV29-1
j_call: TRBJ2-3
cdr3_aa: SVPTRDTDTQY

d_call: TRBD1
v_call: TRBV7-6
j_call: TRBJ1-4
cdr3_aa: ASSLADLGTDNEKLF

d_call: .
v_call: TRBV13
j_call: TRBJ2-7
cdr3_aa: ASSPGTESYEQY

d_call: .
v_call: TRBV19
j_call: TRBJ2-4
cdr3_aa: ASSFSYGENIQY

d_call: .
v_call: TRBV7-2
j_call: TRBJ1-5
cdr3_aa: ASSLMAGVRGQPQH

d_call: TRBD2
v_call: TRBV7-2
j_call: TRBJ2-2
cdr3_aa: ASSRRSGGAFTGELF

d_call: .
v_call: TRBV5-5
j_call: TRBJ2-7
cdr3_aa: ASSLAGVGEQY

d_call: .
v_call: TRBV5-1
j_call: TRBJ1-6
cdr3_aa: ASSLESGGNSPLH

d_call: TRBD1
v_call: TRBV27
j_call: TRBJ1-5
cdr3_aa: ASGNRGSNQPQH

d_call: TRBD1
v_call: TRBV28
j_call: TRBJ2-7
cdr3_aa: ASSPLGGQIYEQY

d_call: .
v_call: TRBV6-6
j_call: TRBJ2-7
cdr3_aa: ASNLKGGSSEQY

d_call: .
v_call: TRBV5-1
j_call: TRBJ2-7
cdr3_aa: ASRSQGNNEQY

d_call: TRBD1
v_call: TRBV9
j_call: TRBJ1-1
cdr3_aa: ASSSITGTGGYTEAF

d_call: .
v_call: TRBV11-2
j_call: TRBJ1-1
cdr3_aa: ASSILSEAF

d_call: .
v_call: TRBV9
j_call: TRBJ1-2
cdr3_aa: ASSAHPDRLSGGYT

d_call: TRBD1
v_call: TRBV5-6
j_call: TRBJ2-7
cdr3_aa: ASSFRDSYYEQY

d_call: .
v_call: TRBV11-3
j_call: TRBJ2-2
cdr3_aa: ASSLRYGGELF

d_call: TRBD1
v_call: TRBV7-9
j_call: TRBJ1-3
cdr3_aa: ASSPTGSSGNTIY

d_call: .
v_call: TRBV27
j_call: TRBJ1-4
cdr3_aa: ASSLSWGNNEKLF

d_call: .
v_call: TRBV19
j_call: TRBJ1-5
cdr3_aa: ASSIYRESNQPQH